One and the same sample provided the 13 T cell receptor beta chains below, sequenced in a study of T cell repertoires in cytomegalovirus infection. A single record per CDR3 protein comes from TCRdb applying MiXCR to the reads. This sample carries a few hundred thousand distinct CDR3 sequences, about 18% of them seen once, and the ten largest clones take roughly 45%. The specimen sequenced was CD8+ T cells from PBMCs. The receptors were gathered from a human donor in good health (CMV status not recorded). Some clones in this sample may be carry-over from other donors' samples.

This clonotype was detected a few times. The V gene is TRBV6-5, the J gene TRBJ1-3, with D uncertain. From germline, CDR1 is MNHEY and CDR2 SVGAGI. V lost 0 bases and J lost 7, with 13 bases in between. This CDR3 contains 15 residues. The DNA for the CDR3 is TGTGCCAGCAGTTACTCTGAATATGACGGGAACACCATATATTTT. It yields the protein CASSYSEYDGNTIYF.

The chain couples TRBV28 to TRBJ2-6; TRBD2 aligns across 12 bases. The CDR3 sequence is 20 residues long. CDR1 MDHEN and CDR2 SYDVKM come from the germline V gene. Trimming at V came to 2 bases and at J to 0 bases, leaving 8 bases not matched to a gene. CDR3 DNA sequence: TGTGCCAGCAGTTTACCCCGCTTACTAGCGGGGGGCTCTGGGGCCAACGTCCTGACTTTC. It encodes CASSLPRLLAGGSGANVLTF.

This chain joins TRBV5-5 and TRBJ2-1, with D possibly TRBD2 on 5 matching bases. Between the trimmed V and J ends, which lost 0 bases and 9 bases, there was a span of 16 bases. This CDR3 is 15 amino acids long. Germline V CDR1 and CDR2: SGHKS, YYEKEE (reference sequence). The CDR3, as DNA: TGTGCCAGCAGCTTGGCAAGAGGGATTATCATTGAGCAGTTCTTC. Its protein product is CASSLARGIIIEQFF.

This clonotype was counted a few times. The chain has TRBV20-1 and TRBJ2-7; 7 nucleotides match TRBD2. With 0 bases clipped from V and 4 bases from J, the junction kept 9 bases outside the gene matches. The germline gives CDR1 DFQATT, CDR2 SNEGSKA (reference sequence). CDR3 length equals 15 residues. The CDR3 nucleotides read TGCAGTGCTAGAGATCGGAACGAGGGAGGGTACGAGCAGTACTTC. Amino acids: CSARDRNEGGYEQYF.

This clonotype was recorded at least ten times. This chain uses TRBV7-2 with TRBJ2-7; 9 bases match TRBD2. The CDR3 totals 16 residues. With V trimmed by 5 bases and J by 3 bases, 11 bases remained unmatched. CDR1 is SGHTA and CDR2 is FQGNSA in the germline V gene. The CDR3 spells CASSAFTSGYIYEQYF. As DNA, the CDR3 is TGTGCCAGCAGCGCCTTTACTAGCGGGTATATCTACGAGCAGTACTTC.

This clonotype came up many times. This CDR3 reads CASSLVDSGANVLTF. The CDR3 nucleotides read TGTGCCAGCAGCCTGGTAGACTCTGGGGCCAACGTCCTGACTTTC. The V and J genes are TRBV7-2 and TRBJ2-6; D is undetermined. V gave up 5 bases and J gave up 0 bases, with 8 bases separating them. There are 15 residues in the CDR3. Looked up from germline, CDR1 is SGHTA and CDR2 is FQGNSA.

The V and J genes are TRBV2 and TRBJ2-3, with 12 bases aligning to TRBD2. V lost 1 base to trimming and J lost 1 base; unmatched junction nucleotides: 9. Germline V gene lookup returns CDR1 SNHLY and CDR2 FYNNEI. This CDR3 is built from 19 residues. CDR3 amino acids: CASSEGLAGGPKGTDTQYF. DNA of the CDR3: TGTGCCAGCAGTGAAGGGCTAGCGGGGGGGCCGAAGGGCACAGATACGCAGTATTTT.

This clonotype has more than one count but fewer than ten. The rearrangement joins TRBV6-2 or TRBV6-3 to TRBJ2-1; D may be TRBD1 (6 bases). V lost 5 bases to trimming and J lost 4 bases, with 24 bases between them. CDR1 MNHEY and CDR2 SVGEGT come from the germline V gene. The CDR3 runs to 18 residues. CDR3 amino acids: CASSTPFWSDSAYNEQFF. In DNA, the CDR3 is TGTGCCAGCAGTACTCCTTTTTGGTCGGACAGTGCTTACAATGAGCAGTTCTTC.

The CDR3: CASSFSSRGGIHTEAFF. DNA for the CDR3: TGCGCCAGCAGCTTTTCGTCTCGGGGCGGGATACACACTGAAGCTTTCTTT. V and J are TRBV5-1 and TRBJ1-1; tentatively, D is TRBD1 (5 bases). Germline values: CDR1 SGHRS, CDR2 YFSETQ. Deletions cut 2 bases from V and 3 bases from J, with 20 bases between. This CDR3 is 17 amino acids long.

This clonotype was counted many times. The chain recombines TRBV7-8 with TRBJ2-1; D is ambiguous. The V end lost 1 base, the J end lost 9 bases, and 7 bases lay between the germline ends. The germline gives CDR1 SGHVS, CDR2 FQNEAQ. This CDR3 comprises 12 residues. CDR3 in amino acids: CASSLVGIEQFF. CDR3 nucleotide sequence: TGTGCCAGCAGCTTAGTTGGGATTGAGCAGTTCTTC.

This clonotype was seen more than once but under ten times. This chain connects TRBV6-5 to TRBJ2-5; possibly TRBD1 for D (5 bases). Trimming removed 1 base at V and 1 base at J, with 7 bases between. Germline V gene lookup returns CDR1 MNHEY and CDR2 SVGAGI. CDR3 size: 14 residues. CDR3: CASSYFTGQETQYF. The CDR3 DNA follows: TGTGCCAGCAGTTACTTCACAGGCCAAGAGACCCAGTACTTC.

CDR3 sequence (DNA): TGTGCCAGCAGTCAACCTCCGGGACAGGGGTCCTACGAGCAGTACTTC. Translation: CASSQPPGQGSYEQYF. The chain couples TRBV2 to TRBJ2-7, with 10 bases fitting TRBD1. V gave up 5 bases and J gave up 1 base; unmatched junction bases: 8. CDR3 size: 16 residues. The germline gives CDR1 SNHLY, CDR2 FYNNEI.

This clonotype was detected ten times or more. The rearrangement joins TRBV7-6 to TRBJ1-4; D is unclear. The CDR3 loop spans 15 amino acids. Trimming left V 1 base short and J 7 bases short, with 13 bases between. Per the germline V gene, CDR1 is SGHVS and CDR2 is FNYEAQ. The CDR3 region is CASSLGEAWGEKLFF. Here the CDR3 DNA reads TGTGCCAGCAGCTTAGGAGAGGCTTGGGGTGAAAAACTGTTTTTT.